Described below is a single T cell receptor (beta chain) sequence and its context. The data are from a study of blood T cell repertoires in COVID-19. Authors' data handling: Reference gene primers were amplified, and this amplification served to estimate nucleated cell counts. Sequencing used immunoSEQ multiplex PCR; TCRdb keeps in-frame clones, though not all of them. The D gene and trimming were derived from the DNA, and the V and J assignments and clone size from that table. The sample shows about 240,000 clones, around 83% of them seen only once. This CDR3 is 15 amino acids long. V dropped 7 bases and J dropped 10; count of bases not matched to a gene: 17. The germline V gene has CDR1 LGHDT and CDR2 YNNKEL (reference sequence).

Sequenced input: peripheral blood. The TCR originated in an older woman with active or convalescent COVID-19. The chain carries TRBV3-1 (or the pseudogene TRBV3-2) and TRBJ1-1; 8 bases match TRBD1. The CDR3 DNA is TGTGCCAGCACCAGGTACGCGGACAGGGATGATACAGCTTTCTTT. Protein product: CASTRYADRDDTAFF.